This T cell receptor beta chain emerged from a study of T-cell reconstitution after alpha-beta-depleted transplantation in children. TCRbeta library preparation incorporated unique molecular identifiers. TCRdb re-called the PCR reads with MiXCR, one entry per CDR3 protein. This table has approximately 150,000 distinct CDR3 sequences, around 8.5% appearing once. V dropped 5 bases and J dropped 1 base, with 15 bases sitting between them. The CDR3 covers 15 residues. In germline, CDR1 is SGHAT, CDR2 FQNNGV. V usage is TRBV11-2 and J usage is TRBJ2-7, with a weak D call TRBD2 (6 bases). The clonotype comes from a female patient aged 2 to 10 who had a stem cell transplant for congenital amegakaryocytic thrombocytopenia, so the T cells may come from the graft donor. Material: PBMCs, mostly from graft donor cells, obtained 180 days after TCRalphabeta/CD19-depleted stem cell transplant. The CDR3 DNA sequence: TGTGCCAGCAGCCGACTAGAGGCGGGATCCTACGAGCAGTACTTC. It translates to CASSRLEAGSYEQYF.